This TCR beta chain came from a study of PD-L1 blockade in urothelial cancer. Study-level background: Earlier, patients had received 0 to 3 chemotherapy regimens.

Turning to this clone: Its antigen remains unidentified.

Assay: immunoSEQ multiplex PCR; the TCRdb copy retains only in-frame clones and omits some. The data show about 52,000 clones, with about 80% seen just once and 3% to 4.5% held by the top ten. Points from the study as a whole: Better survival was predicted when blood TCR clonality before treatment fell below the median.

Trimming shortened V by 0 bases and J by 5 bases, and 13 bases separated the two germline ends. CDR3 length equals 15 residues. The germline gives CDR1 LGHNA, CDR2 YNFKEQ. The sequence came from a man in his 70s with urothelial cancer. V gene TRBV4-2 combines with J gene TRBJ1-2; no clear D. Material: PBMCs, obtained around atezolizumab (anti-PD-L1) treatment. CDR3 region: CASSQDTQTLYGYTF. CDR3 sequence (DNA): TGTGCCAGCAGCCAAGATACACAGACATTATATGGCTACACCTTC.